The rows below give T cell receptor beta chains drawn from one sample of a study of multiple sclerosis patients with progressive multifocal leukoencephalopathy. Profiled with immunoSEQ multiplex PCR; TCRdb holds only in-frame clones, not every one. In the table there are 31,000 or so clones, approximately 89% of which are singletons. The sequencing input was PBMCs. The receptors were gathered from a human donor with multiple sclerosis. CDR3s include the opening cysteine and the closing phenylalanine or tryptophan.

j_call v_call cdr3_aa
TRBJ2-1 TRBV7-6 CASRPSRGSYNEQFF
TRBJ2-7 TRBV28 CASFAGQGADEQYF
TRBJ1-2 TRBV7-2 CASSLLGLTYGYTF
TRBJ1-2 TRBV28 CASSPRTGGNGYTF
TRBJ2-2 TRBV18 CASSPSGSGGELFF
TRBJ2-3 TRBV5-1 CASSLGRQGRTTDTQYF
TRBJ1-2 TRBV4-3 CASSQDIQGYGYTF
TRBJ1-5 TRBV27 CASSPSQNRALGGWAGQPQHF
TRBJ2-7 TRBV29-1 CSAGGAGGLYEQYF
TRBJ2-7 TRBV7-8 CASSLGDSVSYEQYF
TRBJ2-7 TRBV5-1 CASSSRDISYEQYF
TRBJ1-5 TRBV6-1 CASSERQSLDPQHF
TRBJ2-1 TRBV11-2 CASSSETSGTYNEQFF
TRBJ1-4 TRBV5-1 CASSTKGGATNEKLFF
TRBJ2-7 TRBV5-1 CASSQGLAESYEQYF
TRBJ1-6 TRBV28 CASSRDSISPLHF